The present TCR beta chain was sequenced within a study of blood T cell repertoires in COVID-19. In the study overall: Samples taken during acute and convalescent COVID-19 were collected in the United States, Italy and Spain. Sample material is recorded as cDNA or gDNA derived from T cells, B-cell-depleted T cells, or PBMCs.

CDR3 length equals 12 residues. V dropped 0 bases and J dropped 2 bases, with 2 bases sitting between them. The germline V gene encodes CDR1 MNHEY and CDR2 SVGEGT. This clone has just one count. In the study's own analysis: Amplification from reference gene primers served as the basis for estimated nucleated cell counts. Clones were read by immunoSEQ multiplex PCR, and TCRdb kept only the in-frame ones, dropping some. V and J calls plus clone size are reproduced from that table; the DNA served to infer D and trimming. The sample includes under 150,000 clones, about 70% of them seen just once. What was sequenced was peripheral blood. This TCR was sampled from a woman aged 70 to 79 with acute or convalescent COVID-19. The chain recombines TRBV6-2 or TRBV6-3 with TRBJ2-7; no reliable D call. The CDR3 is CASSYSTYEQYF. DNA for the CDR3: TGTGCCAGCAGTTACTCCACCTACGAGCAGTACTTC.